Reported below is one TCR beta chain. V was pared by 8 bases and J by 7 bases, with 11 bases between. There are 12 residues in the CDR3. Assay: immunoSEQ multiplex PCR; the TCRdb copy retains only in-frame clones and omits some. Seen here are 200,000 to 300,000 clones, around 87% observed once, and the top ten hold about 1.6%. The data are from a study of blood T cell repertoires in COVID-19. Input material: peripheral blood. The chain recombines TRBV12-3 or TRBV12-4 with TRBJ2-2; tentatively, D is TRBD2 (5 bases). This TCR was sampled from a woman aged 40 to 50 who had recovered from COVID-19. The CDR3 DNA reads TGTGCCAGCGGAGGAAGGGACGGGGAGCTGTTTTTT. Its protein product is CASGGRDGELFF.